This is a list of T cell receptor beta chains from one sample in a study of persistence of HIV-infected CD4 T cells. Sequencing was performed with immunoSEQ multiplex PCR; in TCRdb, only in-frame clones are kept and a portion is missing. This table has thousands of clones, under 80% appearing once. Their antigens are not known. This specimen consisted of CD4+ T cells sorted from PBMCs after roughly 18-hour stimulation, obtained from a patient who received antiretroviral therapy. These receptors were taken from an adult man with HIV who was CMV-seropositive. The CDR3 runs from the conserved cysteine through the conserved F or W. Fields, in order: CDR3 DNA, CDR3 protein, clone size, D gene, J gene, V gene. The D gene is left open where the match is weak. Rows may omit the clone size; those that give it use once, few, many or a size class.

DNA: TGTGCCAGCAGCCAAGACCGGACAGGGAGCTCCTATAATTCACCCCTCCACTTT; CDR3: CASSQDRTGSSYNSPLHF; size: once; D: TRBD1; J: TRBJ1-6; V: TRBV4-2
DNA: TGTGCCAGCAGCGCCACTAGCGGGGGGAATGAGCAGTTCTTC; CDR3: CASSATSGGNEQFF; size: -; D: TRBD2; J: TRBJ2-1; V: TRBV11-3
DNA: TGTGCCAGCAGCTTAAACGGAGGGGCTTATGAAGCTTTCTTT; CDR3: CASSLNGGAYEAFF; size: few; D: -; J: TRBJ1-1; V: TRBV7-2
DNA: TGTGCCAGCAGCCACATATTAGCGGGAGCCCTCGGGGACACCGGGGAGCTGTTTTTT; CDR3: CASSHILAGALGDTGELFF; size: -; D: TRBD2; J: TRBJ2-2; V: TRBV7-3
DNA: TGTGCCATCAGTGAGTCGGGAGGGGTTAGTGGGGCCAACGTCCTGACTTTC; CDR3: CAISESGGVSGANVLTF; size: -; D: TRBD2; J: TRBJ2-6; V: TRBV10-3
DNA: TGTGCCAGCAGAAAGGACAGTCCTTCACCCCTCCACTTT; CDR3: CASRKDSPSPLHF; size: few; D: -; J: TRBJ1-6; V: TRBV6-5
DNA: TGCGCCAGCAGTGGCTCCGGACAGGGGGCGGAAGGAGCTTTCTTT; CDR3: CASSGSGQGAEGAFF; size: few; D: TRBD1; J: TRBJ1-1; V: TRBV5-1
DNA: TGTGCCAGTGGTGGGGGTAAATACGAGCAGTACTTC; CDR3: CASGGGKYEQYF; size: medium-sized; D: -; J: TRBJ2-7; V: TRBV19
DNA: TGCAGCGTTGAAGATTCCACCGTCCGGGAGCAGTACTTC; CDR3: CSVEDSTVREQYF; size: -; D: -; J: TRBJ2-7; V: TRBV29-1
DNA: TGCGCCAGCAGCTTGGGAGTAGCGGGGATCACAGATACGCAGTATTTT; CDR3: CASSLGVAGITDTQYF; size: once; D: TRBD2; J: TRBJ2-3; V: TRBV5-1
DNA: TGTGCCAGCAGCCAAGATAGGGGCCGGGACTGGAGTGGCGAGCAGTACTTC; CDR3: CASSQDRGRDWSGEQYF; size: once; D: -; J: TRBJ2-7; V: TRBV14
DNA: TGTGCCAGCAGTTACGAGGCTGCCCAGGGGAGTCTATTGCTACAGCCCCAGCATTTT; CDR3: CASSYEAAQGSLLLQPQHF; size: -; D: -; J: TRBJ1-5; V: TRBV6-2/TRBV6-3